This T cell receptor beta chain was documented in a study of blood T cell repertoires in COVID-19. For the study at large: The United States, Italy and Spain provided the acute and convalescent COVID-19 samples. The analysed material was cDNA or gDNA that came from T cells, B-cell-depleted T cells, or PBMCs.

Trimming took off 2 bases at V and 0 bases at J, with 7 bases between the two ends. The germline gives CDR1 SGHKS, CDR2 YYEKEE (reference sequence). CDR3 length: 14 amino acids. Original data processing: It was from reference gene primer amplification that nucleated cell counts were estimated. This table comes from immunoSEQ multiplex PCR, and its TCRdb copy is limited to in-frame clones, with some not included. V and J calls and clone size come straight from that table; D and trimming were deduced from the DNA. This sample has over 45,000 clones, with around 88% found just once. This clonotype was sampled from a human donor in a cohort sampled during active COVID-19. The chain recombines TRBV5-5 with TRBJ2-3, with D perhaps TRBD2 (5 bases). The sequenced sample was peripheral blood. The CDR3 here is CASSFRTSTDTQYF. CDR3 nucleotides: TGTGCCAGCAGCTTCAGGACTAGCACAGATACGCAGTATTTT. Full variable domain (outside the CDR3, taken from reference TRBV5-5 and TRBJ2-3): DAGVTQSPTHLIKTRGQQVTLRCSPISGHKSVSWYQQVLGQGPQFIFQYYEKEERGRGNFPDRFSARQFPNYSSELNVNALLLGDSALYLCASSFRTSTDTQYFGPGTRLTVL.